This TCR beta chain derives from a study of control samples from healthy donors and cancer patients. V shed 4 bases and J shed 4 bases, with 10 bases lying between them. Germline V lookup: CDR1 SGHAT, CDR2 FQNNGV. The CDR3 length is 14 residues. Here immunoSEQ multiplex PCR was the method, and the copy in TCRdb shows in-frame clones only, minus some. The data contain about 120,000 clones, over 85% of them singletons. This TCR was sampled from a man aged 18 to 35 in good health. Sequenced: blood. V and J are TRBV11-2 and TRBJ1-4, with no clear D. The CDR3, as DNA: TGTGCCAGCAGCTCTGGGAACGGTAATGAAAAACTGTTTTTT. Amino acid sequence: CASSSGNGNEKLFF.